This is a list of T cell receptor beta chains from one sample in a study of blood T cell repertoires in COVID-19. The table came from immunoSEQ multiplex PCR; TCRdb's copy has only in-frame clones and leaves some out. This sample has under 300,000 clones; more than 85% occur once, and the top ten carry under 10%. Input material: PBMCs or T cells enriched from blood (not recorded which). The receptors stem from a man aged 40-50 years who had recovered from COVID-19. CDR3s include the opening cysteine and the closing phenylalanine or tryptophan. The order of the fields is CDR3 protein, CDR3 DNA, J gene, D gene, V gene, clone size. A D gene is named only where the DNA matches it firmly. Only some rows state a clone size, as once, few, many or a class for expanded clones.

CDR3 protein: CASSFQSALNTEAFF; CDR3 DNA: TGTGCCAGCAGCTTTCAATCAGCGCTGAACACTGAAGCTTTCTTT; J gene: TRBJ1-1; D gene: .; V gene: TRBV7-2; clone size: .
CDR3 protein: CASSPLDRAYEQYF; CDR3 DNA: TGTGCCAGCTCACCATTGGACAGGGCCTACGAGCAGTACTTC; J gene: TRBJ2-7; D gene: TRBD1; V gene: TRBV18; clone size: .
CDR3 protein: CASSLVASLTDTQYF; CDR3 DNA: TGTGCCAGCAGCTTAGTCGCTAGCTTGACAGATACGCAGTATTTT; J gene: TRBJ2-3; D gene: .; V gene: TRBV7-2; clone size: .
CDR3 protein: CASSQVTGRSSYNEQFF; CDR3 DNA: TGTGCCAGCAGTCAGGTGACAGGGCGAAGCTCCTACAATGAGCAGTTCTTC; J gene: TRBJ2-1; D gene: TRBD1; V gene: TRBV27; clone size: .
CDR3 protein: CASSYEGTAASEQFF; CDR3 DNA: TGTGCCAGCAGTTACGAAGGGACAGCCGCGAGTGAGCAGTTCTTC; J gene: TRBJ2-1; D gene: TRBD1; V gene: TRBV6-5; clone size: .
CDR3 protein: CASQPTSQGLGGTDTQYF; CDR3 DNA: TGTGCCAGCCAGCCAACTAGTCAGGGGTTAGGAGGCACAGATACGCAGTATTTT; J gene: TRBJ2-3; D gene: .; V gene: TRBV4-2; clone size: .
CDR3 protein: CASSLGTSGSFYEQYF; CDR3 DNA: TGTGCCAGCAGTCTCGGGACTAGCGGGAGTTTCTACGAGCAGTACTTC; J gene: TRBJ2-7; D gene: TRBD2; V gene: TRBV28; clone size: .
CDR3 protein: CASSPMPGQGAVWELFF; CDR3 DNA: TGTGCCAGCAGCCCTATGCCGGGACAGGGGGCCGTCTGGGAGCTGTTTTTT; J gene: TRBJ2-2; D gene: TRBD1; V gene: TRBV28; clone size: .
CDR3 protein: CASSQGAYNEQFF; CDR3 DNA: TGTGCCAGCAGTCAGGGGGCGTACAATGAGCAGTTCTTC; J gene: TRBJ2-1; D gene: TRBD1; V gene: TRBV27; clone size: .
CDR3 protein: CASSSRLSGRGTGELFF; CDR3 DNA: TGTGCCAGCAGCTCAAGACTGAGCGGAAGAGGCACCGGGGAGCTGTTTTTT; J gene: TRBJ2-2; D gene: .; V gene: TRBV7-9; clone size: once
CDR3 protein: CASTTSGAGYTF; CDR3 DNA: TGTGCCAGCACCACGAGCGGGGCCGGCTACACCTTC; J gene: TRBJ1-2; D gene: .; V gene: TRBV27; clone size: .
CDR3 protein: CASSERGQGAVQPQHF; CDR3 DNA: TGTGCCAGCAGCGAAAGGGGACAGGGGGCCGTTCAGCCCCAGCATTTT; J gene: TRBJ1-5; D gene: TRBD1; V gene: TRBV7-2; clone size: once
CDR3 protein: CASSLDSNSPLHF; CDR3 DNA: TGTGCCAGCAGCTTAGACAGTAATTCACCCCTCCACTTT; J gene: TRBJ1-6; D gene: .; V gene: TRBV11-3; clone size: once
CDR3 protein: CASRAGVTYNEQFF; CDR3 DNA: TGTGCCAGTAGAGCGGGGGTCACCTACAATGAGCAGTTCTTC; J gene: TRBJ2-1; D gene: TRBD2; V gene: TRBV19; clone size: .
CDR3 protein: CSVHGLLNTEAFF; CDR3 DNA: TGCAGCGTTCATGGGCTCCTGAACACTGAAGCTTTCTTT; J gene: TRBJ1-1; D gene: .; V gene: TRBV29-1; clone size: .
CDR3 protein: CASSYPDQPQHF; CDR3 DNA: TGTGCCAGCAGTTACCCTGATCAGCCCCAGCATTTT; J gene: TRBJ1-5; D gene: .; V gene: TRBV6-6; clone size: .